This record concerns one T cell receptor (beta chain) sequence. What it binds is unknown. Investigators spread the genomic DNA of each subset evenly over several immunoSEQ plates. TCRdb's copy holds only in-frame clones and misses some; the assay was immunoSEQ multiplex PCR. The sample carries fewer than 1.6 million clones, 97% to 99% recorded once. This record comes from a study of shared clonotypes between healthy human individuals. Study results and caveats: Rarefaction gave evidence that sorted-subset sequencing remained incomplete despite large depth. Clonotypes shared by all four donors outscored non-shared clonotypes in generation probability.

The CDR3 length is 14 residues. CDR1 and CDR2 (germline): MNHEY, SMNVEV (reference sequence). V dropped 2 bases and J dropped 5; count of bases not matched to a gene: 1. The TCR was taken from a man aged 25 to 40 in good health. V is TRBV27 and J is TRBJ1-5, with TRBD1 identical over 9 bases. The sample taken for sequencing was naive CD4+ T cells sorted from blood. Subset meaning: CD45RA+ positively selected. The CDR3, as DNA: TGTGCCAGCAGTTTAACAGGGGGCGATCAGCCCCAGCATTTT. This encodes CASSLTGGDQPQHF.